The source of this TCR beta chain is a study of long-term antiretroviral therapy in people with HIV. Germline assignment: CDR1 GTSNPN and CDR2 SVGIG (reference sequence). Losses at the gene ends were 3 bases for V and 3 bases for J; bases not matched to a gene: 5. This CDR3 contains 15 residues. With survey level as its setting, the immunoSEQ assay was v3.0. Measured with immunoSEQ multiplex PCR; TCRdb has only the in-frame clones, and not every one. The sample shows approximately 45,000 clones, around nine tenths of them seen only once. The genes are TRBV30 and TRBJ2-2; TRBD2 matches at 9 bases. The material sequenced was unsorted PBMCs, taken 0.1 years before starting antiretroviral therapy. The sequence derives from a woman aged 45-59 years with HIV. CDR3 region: CAWSVAGVDTGELFF. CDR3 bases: TGTGCCTGGAGCGTAGCGGGGGTCGACACCGGGGAGCTGTTTTTT. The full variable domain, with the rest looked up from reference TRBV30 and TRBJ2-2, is SQTIHQWPATLVQPVGSPLSLECTVEGTSNPNLYWYRQAAGRGLQLLFYSVGIGQISSEVPQNLSASRPQDRQFILSSKKLLLSDSGFYLCAWSVAGVDTGELFFGEGSRLTVL.